Below, one T cell receptor (beta chain) is given with its context. Its antigen is still unknown. Germline CDR1 SGHRS, CDR2 YFSETQ. This CDR3 spans 12 amino acids. The V and J ends lost 0 bases and 5 bases respectively, with 6 bases between them. The sample is drawn from a study of shared clonotypes between healthy human individuals. Turning to the study itself: Used for every donor were three CD4 naive, three CD4 memory, two CD8 naive and one CD8 memory plate.

At the deep level, the assay was run. Using immunoSEQ multiplex PCR, the repertoire was profiled, and TCRdb retains in-frame clones only, with some absent. The table records 2,500,000 or so clones, around nine tenths of them present only once. Study-wide points: Limitation of the genetic and exposure-history diversity represented came from the few donors. Non-shared clonotypes displayed generation probabilities falling below those of clonotypes present in all four donors.

The sequence derives from a man between 18 and 29 years old in good health. The sequenced sample was naive CD4+ T cells sorted from blood. The subset was: CD45RA+ positively selected. V usage is TRBV5-1 and J usage is TRBJ2-7, with D unresolved. CDR3 loop: CASSLATDEQYF. The CDR3 region has the DNA TGCGCCAGCAGCTTGGCTACAGACGAGCAGTACTTC.